Each of the 32 T cell receptor beta chains below was sequenced from the same sample in a study of T cell responses to AZD1222 COVID-19 vaccine. Sequencing used immunoSEQ multiplex PCR; TCRdb keeps in-frame clones, though not all of them. The sample includes 20,000 to 30,000 clones, about 86% of them seen just once. The material sequenced was peripheral blood, taken 28 days after the second AZD1222 dose. Receptors were obtained from an adult who received the AZD1222 COVID-19 vaccine.

The chain recombines TRBV5-1 with TRBJ1-1; D might be TRBD1 (6 bases). This CDR3 has 14 residues. V lost 4 bases and J lost 0, with 10 bases in between. Per germline, CDR1 SGHRS and CDR2 YFSETQ. CDR3 sequence: CASSLGTLNTEAFF. The CDR3 coding sequence is TGCGCCAGCAGCCTAGGGACATTGAACACTGAAGCTTTCTTT.

The rearrangement joins TRBV27 to TRBJ1-6; D unresolved. The CDR3 runs to 15 residues. Trimming cost V 5 bases and J 9 bases, with 17 bases left between them. Germline loops: CDR1 MNHEY, CDR2 SMNVEV (reference sequence). The CDR3 is CASSVQSGPGSPLHF. The CDR3 nucleotides are TGTGCCAGCAGTGTACAATCAGGTCCTGGTTCACCCCTCCACTTT.

V gene TRBV15 combines with J gene TRBJ2-3; 9 nucleotides agree with TRBD2. The trim removed 11 bases at V and 1 base at J, leaving 10 bases unmatched. CDR3 size: 15 residues. Germline lookup yields CDR1 LNHNV and CDR2 YYDKDF (reference sequence). CDR3 in amino acids: CASIASGAGTDTQYF. In nucleotides, the CDR3 is TGTGCCTCAATTGCTAGCGGGGCTGGCACAGATACGCAGTATTTT. Full variable domain (outside the CDR3, taken from reference TRBV15 and TRBJ2-3): DAMVIQNPRYQVTQFGKPVTLSCSQTLNHNVMYWYQQKSSQAPKLLFHYYDKDFNNEADTPDNFQSRRPNTSFCFLDIRSPGLGDTAMYLCASIASGAGTDTQYFGPGTRLTVL.

This chain links TRBV19 with TRBJ1-2; D is possibly TRBD1 (6 bases). V lost 5 bases and J 3 bases, leaving 16 bases between the germline ends. The germline V gene encodes CDR1 LNHDA and CDR2 SQIVND (reference sequence). The CDR3 runs to 15 residues. As DNA, the CDR3 is TGTGCCAGTAGTTCCCCAGGGGAGACCTACTATGGCTACACCTTC. It yields the protein CASSSPGETYYGYTF.

V and J are TRBV7-8 and TRBJ1-5; D is unclear. This CDR3 region has 13 residues. CDR1 and CDR2 from the germline V gene are SGHVS and FQNEAQ. V was trimmed by 5 bases and J by 5 bases, leaving 10 bases between them. The DNA of the CDR3 is TGTGCCAGCAGCACGCCCCCCCATCAGCCCCAGCATTTT. Amino acids: CASSTPPHQPQHF.

The chain links TRBV7-2 to TRBJ1-5; D perhaps matches TRBD1 (5 bases). This CDR3 spans 16 amino acids. Trimming pared 3 bases from V and 6 bases from J, leaving 18 bases between. The V gene's germline CDR1 is SGHTA and CDR2 FQGNSA. CDR3 loop: CASSFLSGTVAQPQHF. CDR3 nucleotide sequence: TGTGCCAGCAGCTTTTTGTCGGGGACGGTAGCTCAGCCCCAGCATTTT.

This clone has a single count. The chain carries TRBV7-6 and TRBJ2-5, with D hard to call. V gave up 4 bases and J gave up 1 base, with 16 bases separating them. The CDR3 is made up of 16 amino acids. Germline CDR1 reads SGHVS; CDR2 reads FNYEAQ. CDR3 protein: CASSSTARPGQETQYF. The CDR3 DNA reads as TGTGCCAGCAGCTCTACCGCCCGACCCGGCCAAGAGACCCAGTACTTC.

The V gene is TRBV19, the J gene TRBJ1-6; TRBD1 matches 9 bases. The CDR3 length is 14 residues. V lost 7 bases to trimming and J lost 8 bases; unmatched junction nucleotides: 6. Germline V CDR1 and CDR2: LNHDA, SQIVND (reference sequence). For the CDR3, the DNA is TGTGCCAGTACCTCGACAGGGGGATATTCACCCCTCCACTTT. It specifies CASTSTGGYSPLHF. The full variable domain, rest sourced from reference TRBV19 and TRBJ1-6, is DGGITQSPKYLFRKEGQNVTLSCEQNLNHDAMYWYRQDPGQGLRLIYYSQIVNDFQKGDIAEGYSVSREKKESFPLTVTSAQKNPTAFYLCASTSTGGYSPLHFGNGTRLTVT.

This clone has more than one count but fewer than ten. The chain employs TRBV27 and TRBJ1-5; 10 bases match TRBD1. The CDR3 length is 18 residues. The V gene end was trimmed by 2 bases and the J gene end by 2 bases; junction bases not matched to a gene: 9. Germline V lookup: CDR1 MNHEY, CDR2 SMNVEV (reference sequence). The CDR3 sequence: CASSLLGQGIWGNQPQHF. CDR3 sequence (DNA): TGTGCCAGCAGTTTACTGGGACAGGGGATCTGGGGCAATCAGCCCCAGCATTTT.

This sequence joins TRBV5-1 and TRBJ2-2, with 11 bases matching TRBD2. The CDR3 runs to 16 residues. Germline V lookup: CDR1 SGHRS, CDR2 YFSETQ. Germline trimming cut 4 bases from V and 5 bases from J; bases unmatched to any gene: 7. The CDR3 DNA reads TGCGCCAGCAGCCCGGGGACTAGCGGATTTACCGGGGAGCTGTTTTTT. Translated, it gives CASSPGTSGFTGELFF.

The CDR3 is CASSYSPAMNTEAFF. The CDR3 DNA is TGTGCCAGCAGTTATAGTCCTGCTATGAACACTGAAGCTTTCTTT. The V and J genes are TRBV6-5 and TRBJ1-1; D unclear. Germline CDR1 and CDR2: MNHEY and SVGAGI. V gave up 3 bases and J gave up 0 bases, with 11 bases separating them. This CDR3 has 15 residues.

The chain has TRBV2 and TRBJ2-7; 14 bases align to TRBD2. This CDR3 contains 17 residues. Germline CDR1 SNHLY, CDR2 FYNNEI. J lost 1 base, V lost 5 bases, and 7 bases had no gene match. For the CDR3, the DNA is TGTGCCAGCAGTTGGACTAGCGGGAGGCCCAGATCCTACGAGCAGTACTTC. Translated: CASSWTSGRPRSYEQYF.

The rearrangement joins TRBV6-5 to TRBJ2-3; D unresolved. CDR3 length: 12 residues. From germline, CDR1 is MNHEY and CDR2 SVGAGI. Trimming took 7 bases from V and 1 from J, leaving 6 bases between them. The CDR3 protein is CASNRGTDTQYF. The CDR3 region has the DNA TGTGCCAGCAACCGGGGCACAGATACGCAGTATTTT.

This clone has just a few counts. V gene TRBV5-1 combines with J gene TRBJ2-1, with 14 bases matching TRBD2. The length of the CDR3 is 16 residues. The V and J ends lost 4 bases and 5 bases, in that order; junction bases with no gene match: 5. CDR1 is SGHRS and CDR2 is YFSETQ in the germline V gene. The CDR3 nucleotides read TGCGCCAGCAGCGCCAGACTAGCGGGGGGGCACAATGAGCAGTTCTTC. It specifies CASSARLAGGHNEQFF.

The chain employs TRBV7-2 and TRBJ2-7; 9 bases are shared with TRBD1. V shed 1 base and J 5 bases; nucleotides not matched to a gene: 3. The CDR3 sequence is 14 residues long. Germline values: CDR1 SGHTA, CDR2 FQGNSA. CDR3 in amino acids: CASSLGRTGDEQYF. As DNA, the CDR3 is TGTGCCAGCAGCTTAGGTAGGACAGGGGACGAGCAGTACTTC. The variable domain in full, completed from reference TRBV7-2 and TRBJ2-7, reads GAGVSQSPSNKVTEKGKDVELRCDPISGHTALYWYRQSLGQGLEFLIYFQGNSAPDKSGLPSDRFSAERTGGSVSTLTIQRTQQEDSAVYLCASSLGRTGDEQYFGPGTRLTVT.

V gene TRBV7-9 combines with J gene TRBJ2-7, with D tentatively TRBD1 (5 bases). CDR1 and CDR2 from the germline V gene are SEHNR and FQNEAQ (reference sequence). Trimming removed 1 base at V and 5 bases at J, with 9 bases between. This CDR3 comprises 13 residues. CDR3 amino acids: CASSLGGADEQYF. The DNA of the CDR3 is TGTGCCAGCAGCTTAGGGGGCGCGGACGAGCAGTACTTC.

The V and J genes are TRBV7-9 and TRBJ1-1; D uncertain. The CDR3 sequence is 12 residues long. CDR1 is SEHNR and CDR2 is FQNEAQ in the germline V gene (reference sequence). Deletions cut 5 bases from V and 10 bases from J, with 14 bases between. CDR3 region: CASSASPLGAFF. The CDR3 nucleotides read TGTGCCAGCAGCGCCTCCCCGCTCGGAGCTTTCTTT.

This chain joins TRBV5-4 and TRBJ2-2; 11 nucleotides agree with TRBD2. This CDR3 is built from 19 residues. Germline CDR1 SGHNT, CDR2 YYREEE (reference sequence). Trimming at V came to 0 bases and at J to 4 bases, leaving 11 bases not matched to a gene. CDR3 amino acids: CASSLGTLAGGTGTGELFF. CDR3 DNA: TGTGCCAGCAGCTTGGGGACCTTAGCGGGGGGGACGGGCACCGGGGAGCTGTTTTTT. Full variable domain (rest looked up from reference TRBV5-4 and TRBJ2-2): ETGVTQSPTHLIKTRGQQVTLRCSSQSGHNTVSWYQQALGQGPQFIFQYYREEENGRGNFPPRFSGLQFPNYSSELNVNALELDDSALYLCASSLGTLAGGTGTGELFFGEGSRLTVL.

The chain is built from TRBV7-8 and TRBJ1-5; 12 positions match TRBD1. V shed 3 bases, J shed 0 bases, and the junction held 9 bases outside the gene matches. Germline CDR1 SGHVS, CDR2 FQNEAQ. The CDR3 has 19 residues. The CDR3 region is CASSFWDRGRAFSNQPQHF. In DNA form, the CDR3 reads TGTGCCAGCAGCTTCTGGGACAGGGGGCGAGCTTTTAGCAATCAGCCCCAGCATTTT.

This chain uses TRBV14 with TRBJ2-2; possibly TRBD1 for D (5 bases). The CDR3 runs 14 residues. The germline V gene has CDR1 SGHDN and CDR2 FVKESK. The germline V and J ends were trimmed by 0 bases and 4 bases, with 6 bases remaining between them. The CDR3 region is CASSQETVTGELFF. DNA of the CDR3: TGTGCCAGCAGCCAAGAGACAGTCACCGGGGAGCTGTTTTTT.

This rearrangement joins TRBV6-1 to TRBJ1-2; D is uncertain. Germline CDR1 is MNHNS and CDR2 is SASEGT. This CDR3 has 14 residues. Trimming pared 3 bases from V and 5 bases from J, leaving 13 bases between. For the CDR3, the DNA is TGTGCCAGCAGTGATTCGGCACGAAAGTATGGCTACACCTTC. It yields the protein CASSDSARKYGYTF.

The chain employs TRBV16 and TRBJ1-5, with D hard to call. V shed 2 bases and J shed 6 bases, with 5 bases lying between them. This CDR3 has 12 residues. Germline V gene sequence: CDR1 KGHSY, CDR2 FQNENV. Here the CDR3 DNA reads TGTGCCAGCAGCCAACCTAGTCAGCCCCAGCATTTT. This translates into CASSQPSQPQHF.

The chain recombines TRBV5-4 with TRBJ1-6; D ambiguous. The CDR3 spans 15 residues. Germline V lookup: CDR1 SGHNT, CDR2 YYREEE (reference sequence). V was shortened by 4 bases and J by 8 bases, with 16 bases between the two germline ends. CDR3 DNA sequence: TGTGCCAGCAGCCTGGATCCAAGGGCGGATTCACCCCTCCACTTT. This encodes CASSLDPRADSPLHF.

The chain employs TRBV10-1 and TRBJ2-5, with D uncertain. CDR1 WNHNN and CDR2 SYGVQD come from the germline V gene (reference sequence). V was pared by 4 bases and J by 2 bases, with 8 bases between. This CDR3 has 13 residues. The CDR3 nucleotides read TGCGCCAGCAGTGGCCAGCGACAAGAGACCCAGTACTTC. This codes for CASSGQRQETQYF.

V usage is TRBV15 and J usage is TRBJ2-1; D perhaps matches TRBD1 (5 bases). Trimming removed 3 bases at V and 5 bases at J, with 14 bases between. The CDR3 length is 15 residues. The germline V gene has CDR1 LNHNV and CDR2 YYDKDF (reference sequence). CDR3 sequence (DNA): TGTGCCACCAGCAGCGTCGTTGCGGACAACAATGAGCAGTTCTTC. Residues: CATSSVVADNNEQFF.

The chain combines TRBV5-1 with TRBJ1-1; 7 nucleotides line up with TRBD1. The CDR3 runs to 13 residues. V was pared by 5 bases and J by 7 bases, with 8 bases of the junction left unmatched. CDR1 is SGHRS and CDR2 is YFSETQ in the germline V gene. CDR3: CASRYSGGIEAFF. The CDR3 nucleotides read TGCGCCAGCAGATATTCAGGGGGTATTGAAGCTTTCTTT.

The V call is TRBV18, the J call TRBJ1-2; maybe TRBD1 (5 bases). The CDR3 runs to 16 residues. Germline V gene sequence: CDR1 KGHSH, CDR2 LQKENI. V was clipped by 2 bases and J by 3 bases, with 16 bases between them. The CDR3 DNA follows: TGTGCCAGCTCACCAGGCAGGGAGGGGTCCTACTATGGCTACACCTTC. Protein: CASSPGREGSYYGYTF.

This clone was counted a single time. The CDR3 region has the DNA TGTGCCAGCAGCGCTCGGGTGGGCAGGACTGAAGCTTTCTTT. Its translation: CASSARVGRTEAFF. This chain connects TRBV7-9 to TRBJ1-1; D remains ambiguous. Trimming shortened V by 5 bases and J by 5 bases, and 15 bases separated the two germline ends. The CDR3 length is 14 residues. Germline assignment: CDR1 SEHNR and CDR2 FQNEAQ (reference sequence).

This clone was detected only a few times. The J gene is TRBJ1-2, the V gene TRBV9; 8 positions match TRBD1. The V segment lost 2 bases and the J segment 6 bases; nucleotides outside the gene matches: 9. The CDR3 runs 15 residues. Germline V lookup: CDR1 SGDLS, CDR2 YYNGEE. Written as DNA, the CDR3 is TGTGCCAGCAGCGTTCCCGACAGGGGCAGGCATGGCTACACCTTC. As protein: CASSVPDRGRHGYTF.

The CDR3 region has the DNA TGTGCCAGTAGTATAGCGGGGAGGGCCAGCTCGACCGGGGAGCTGTTTTTT. Protein product: CASSIAGRASSTGELFF. The chain couples TRBV19 to TRBJ2-2; TRBD2 agrees at 7 bases. From germline, CDR1 is LNHDA and CDR2 SQIVND (reference sequence). The CDR3 length is 17 residues. V gave up 1 base and J gave up 5 bases; unmatched junction bases: 10.

The chain links TRBV9 to TRBJ1-2; 8 nucleotides line up with TRBD1. Germline V gene sequence: CDR1 SGDLS, CDR2 YYNGEE. The CDR3 covers 15 residues. V shed 4 bases and J 8 bases; nucleotides not matched to a gene: 13. The CDR3 region is CASSPGDRSILGYTF. In DNA form, the CDR3 reads TGTGCCAGCAGCCCAGGGGACAGGTCCATTTTGGGCTACACCTTC.

The count of this clone is one. The rearrangement uses TRBV30 and TRBJ1-1, with TRBD1 matching 8 bases. V dropped 0 bases and J dropped 1; count of bases not matched to a gene: 4. Germline CDR1 GTSNPN, CDR2 SVGIG (reference sequence). CDR3 size: 15 residues. The CDR3 is CAWSVLGTGNTEAFF. In DNA form, the CDR3 reads TGTGCCTGGAGTGTATTGGGGACAGGGAACACTGAAGCTTTCTTT.